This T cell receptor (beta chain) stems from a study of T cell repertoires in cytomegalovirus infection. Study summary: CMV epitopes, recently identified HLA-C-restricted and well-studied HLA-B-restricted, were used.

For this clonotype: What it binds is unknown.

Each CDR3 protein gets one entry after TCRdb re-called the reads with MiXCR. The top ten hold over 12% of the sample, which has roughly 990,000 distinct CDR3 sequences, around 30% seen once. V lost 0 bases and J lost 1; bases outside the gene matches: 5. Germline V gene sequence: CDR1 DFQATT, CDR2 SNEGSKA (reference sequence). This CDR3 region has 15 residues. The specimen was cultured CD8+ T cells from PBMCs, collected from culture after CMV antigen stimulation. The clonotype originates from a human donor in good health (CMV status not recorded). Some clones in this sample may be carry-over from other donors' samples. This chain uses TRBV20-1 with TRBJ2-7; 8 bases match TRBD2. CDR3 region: CSARDREGTSYEQYF. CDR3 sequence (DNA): TGCAGTGCTAGAGATCGGGAGGGCACGTCCTACGAGCAGTACTTC.